This T cell receptor (beta chain) was found in a study of cytomegalovirus exposure and HLA in healthy donors. Turning to this clone: Its antigen remains unknown.

Study-level findings and limits: As was reported, the classifier diagnosed cytomegalovirus status with high specificity and sensitivity.

Germline CDR1 is SQVTM and CDR2 is ANQGSEA. This CDR3 is 14 amino acids long. The ends lost 6 bases at V and 7 bases at J; junction bases unmatched: 8. Profiled with immunoSEQ multiplex PCR; TCRdb holds only in-frame clones, not every one. Of roughly 120,000 clones detected, more than 75% appear once; the ten largest clones hold 2% to 2.5%. This sequence joins TRBV29-1 and TRBJ1-4; 10 bases line up with TRBD1. The clonotype originates from a woman in her 30s in good health and CMV-seronegative. Input material: PBMCs. CDR3 residues: CSVADRGPSEKLFF. CDR3 coding DNA: TGCAGCGTGGCCGACAGGGGGCCAAGTGAAAAACTGTTTTTT.